This entry lists 28 T cell receptor beta chains sequenced from one sample in a study of post-analysis software for immune sequencing data. Unique-molecular-identifier-tagged TCR beta cDNA libraries were used. TCRdb analysed the PCR reads with MiXCR anew, one entry per CDR3 protein. The sample includes more than 500,000 distinct CDR3 sequences, roughly 34% of them seen just once. No cognate antigen is known for these TCRs. General study results and limits: The five TRBV segments detected at higher frequency in patients than in controls included TRBV5-6, TRBV5-1 and TRBV20-1.

Sequencing was performed on blood. The receptors were gathered from a girl aged 2-17 years with multiple sclerosis.

J is TRBJ1-5 and V is TRBV6-5; D is perhaps TRBD1 (5 bases). Trimming shortened V by 2 bases and J by 6 bases, and 17 bases separated the two germline ends. Germline V CDR1 and CDR2: MNHEY, SVGAGI. CDR3 length equals 16 residues. This CDR3 reads CASSYVKPTGRQPQHF. The DNA for the CDR3 is TGTGCCAGCAGTTACGTTAAGCCGACGGGGCGTCAGCCCCAGCATTTT.

This chain uses TRBV12-3 or TRBV12-4 with TRBJ1-5; D is possibly TRBD1 (5 bases). V was clipped by 5 bases and J by 6 bases, with 17 bases between them. The CDR3 is 15 amino acids. The CDR3 loop is CASSPRLTGRQPQHF. CDR3 nucleotides: TGTGCCAGCAGTCCCCGCTTAACAGGCCGTCAGCCCCAGCATTTT.

There are a few counts of this clonotype. This chain uses TRBV20-1 with TRBJ1-2; 7 positions match TRBD1. The CDR3 runs 12 residues. V dropped 3 bases and J dropped 6; count of bases not matched to a gene: 4. Per the germline V gene, CDR1 is DFQATT and CDR2 is SNEGSKA (reference sequence). The CDR3: CSARTGLHGYTF. DNA of the CDR3: TGCAGTGCTAGGACAGGGCTACATGGCTACACCTTC.

This clonotype occurred a few times. The rearrangement joins TRBV29-1 to TRBJ1-1; TRBD1 matches at 12 bases. This CDR3 is built from 13 residues. With 6 bases clipped from V and 10 bases from J, the junction kept 9 bases outside the gene matches. CDR1 and CDR2 from the germline V gene are SQVTM and ANQGSEA. CDR3 in DNA: TGCAGCGTAGATCCCGGGACAGGGGGCGTAGCTTTCTTT. Translating it yields CSVDPGTGGVAFF. Looking up the rest from reference TRBV29-1 and TRBJ1-1 gives the full variable domain: SAVISQKPSRDICQRGTSLTIQCQVDSQVTMMFWYRQQPGQSLTLIATANQGSEATYESGFVIDKFPISRPNLTFSTLTVSNMSPEDSSIYLCSVDPGTGGVAFFGQGTRLTVV.

To note about this clonotype: This may stem from a read error, because a much larger clone lies one nucleotide away. This chain joins TRBV10-3 and TRBJ2-5; D gene ambiguous. CDR1 is ENHRY, CDR2 SYGVKD, per germline. This CDR3 has 13 residues. The CDR3 is CAVSDGYQETQYF. CDR3 nucleotides: TGTGCCGTCAGTGACGGCTACCAAGAGACCCAGTACTTC.

In nucleotides, the CDR3 is TGTGCCAGCAGTTTCAGGGCAGGAGGGGAGGACTATGGCTACACCTTC. This encodes CASSFRAGGEDYGYTF. V is TRBV28 and J is TRBJ1-2; D is perhaps TRBD1 (5 bases). Germline loops: CDR1 MDHEN, CDR2 SYDVKM. CDR3 length equals 16 residues. Between the trimmed V and J ends, which lost 3 bases and 3 bases, there was a span of 17 bases.

This chain links TRBV20-1 with TRBJ1-1; unclear D gene. Trimming took 5 bases from V and 2 from J, leaving 12 bases between them. Germline CDR1 is DFQATT and CDR2 is SNEGSKA (reference sequence). The CDR3 runs to 13 residues. In DNA form, the CDR3 reads TGCAGTGCTTATCGGACGGCCAACACTGAAGCTTTCTTT. This gives the protein CSAYRTANTEAFF.

The chain uses TRBV9 and TRBJ2-3; tentative D call: TRBD2 (7 bases). The V gene's germline CDR1 is SGDLS and CDR2 YYNGEE. V shed 0 bases and J shed 2 bases, with 10 bases lying between them. CDR3 length equals 15 residues. This chain's CDR3 is CASSVVGGATDTQYF. The CDR3 DNA reads as TGTGCCAGCAGCGTAGTGGGGGGGGCCACAGATACGCAGTATTTT.

This clonotype has a count of ten or more. The CDR3 nucleotides are TGCAGCGTGGCCGCCCAAGAGACCCAGTACTTC. Protein: CSVAAQETQYF. The chain couples TRBV29-1 to TRBJ2-5; D is ambiguous. CDR1 and CDR2 (germline): SQVTM, ANQGSEA. The CDR3 covers 11 residues. The germline V and J ends were trimmed by 6 bases and 1 base, with 6 bases remaining between them. The whole variable domain, filled in from reference TRBV29-1 and TRBJ2-5, reads SAVISQKPSRDICQRGTSLTIQCQVDSQVTMMFWYRQQPGQSLTLIATANQGSEATYESGFVIDKFPISRPNLTFSTLTVSNMSPEDSSIYLCSVAAQETQYFGPGTRLLVL.

The chain combines TRBV24-1 with TRBJ2-3, with 11 bases lining up with TRBD1. CDR1 is KGHDR, CDR2 SFDVKD, per germline. J was trimmed by 3 bases and V by 3 bases; bases with no gene match: 4. The length of the CDR3 is 16 residues. DNA of the CDR3: TGTGCCACCAGTGATAGGACAGGGGGCGAAACAGATACGCAGTATTTT. It specifies CATSDRTGGETDTQYF.

Only a few counts were recorded for this clonotype. The rearrangement uses TRBV3-1 and TRBJ2-3; the D is unclear. The CDR3 runs to 16 residues. CDR1 is LGHDT and CDR2 is YNNKEL in the germline V gene (reference sequence). V lost 0 bases and J lost 2, with 12 bases in between. As DNA, the CDR3 is TGTGCCAGCAGCCAAGATTTACCCACTCCCACAGATACGCAGTATTTT. It encodes CASSQDLPTPTDTQYF.

This clonotype has a handful of counts. The chain joins TRBV6-2 or TRBV6-3 to TRBJ2-2; D perhaps matches TRBD1 (6 bases). The V end was cut by 9 bases, the J end by 1 base, with 12 bases between. The CDR3 length is 14 residues. Germline V gives CDR1 MNHEY, CDR2 SVGEGT. CDR3 loop: CASSTGQNTGELFF. In DNA form, the CDR3 reads TGTGCCAGTTCAACGGGACAGAACACCGGGGAGCTGTTTTTT.

In this sample, this clonotype turned up many times. The rearrangement joins TRBV4-1 to TRBJ2-6; perhaps TRBD1 as D (5 bases). Germline V lookup: CDR1 MGHRA, CDR2 YSYEKL. V was clipped by 0 bases and J by 5 bases, with 11 bases between them. This CDR3 comprises 16 residues. The CDR3 DNA follows: TGCGCCAGCAGCCAAGATAGGGGTGGACGGGCCAACGTCCTGACTTTC. Protein product: CASSQDRGGRANVLTF.

This clonotype was observed a few times. The rearrangement links TRBV6-4 to TRBJ2-1, with 9 nucleotides matching TRBD2. The J segment lost 4 bases and the V segment lost 0 bases, leaving 4 bases of the junction unmatched. The CDR3 length is 16 residues. Germline V CDR1 and CDR2: MRHNA, SNTAGT. CDR3 sequence: CASSDSPSGVYNEQFF. As DNA, the CDR3 is TGTGCCAGCAGTGACTCGCCTAGCGGGGTATACAATGAGCAGTTCTTC.

This clonotype occurred a few times. The chain couples TRBV20-1 to TRBJ1-1, with a possible D match to TRBD1 (5 bases). Germline V gene sequence: CDR1 DFQATT, CDR2 SNEGSKA (reference sequence). The CDR3 is made up of 12 amino acids. Trimming pared 6 bases from V and 1 base from J, leaving 9 bases between. CDR3 sequence reads: CSAPDRNTEAFF. The CDR3 region has the DNA TGCAGTGCACCTGACAGGAACACTGAAGCTTTCTTT.

V is TRBV20-1 and J is TRBJ1-5; weak D call: TRBD1 (5 bases). The ends were cut back, 3 bases at V and 0 bases at J, with 15 bases in the middle. The germline V gene encodes CDR1 DFQATT and CDR2 SNEGSKA (reference sequence). CDR3 length: 16 amino acids. The CDR3 DNA follows: TGCAGTGCTAGGCCCTACGGGGGAAATAGCAATCAGCCCCAGCATTTT. As protein: CSARPYGGNSNQPQHF.

The chain carries TRBV12-3 or TRBV12-4 and TRBJ2-3; 9 bases are a match to TRBD2. The trim removed 5 bases at V and 2 bases at J, leaving 5 bases unmatched. The CDR3 has 15 amino acids. CDR3 in DNA: TGTGCCAGCAGTCCCCGACTAGCGGCCACAGATACGCAGTATTTT. This encodes CASSPRLAATDTQYF.

The V call is TRBV20-1, the J call TRBJ2-5; TRBD2 might be the D (7 bases). This CDR3 contains 16 residues. CDR1 DFQATT and CDR2 SNEGSKA come from the germline V gene (reference sequence). The V end lost 0 bases, the J end lost 2 bases, and 16 bases lay between the germline ends. The CDR3 sequence: CSARDPRAGAQETQYF. In DNA, the CDR3 is TGCAGTGCTAGAGATCCCAGGGCGGGGGCACAAGAGACCCAGTACTTC.

A few counts support this clonotype. This chain uses TRBV20-1 with TRBJ2-3; D is uncertain. V was pared by 0 bases and J by 9 bases, with 13 bases between. CDR3 length: 13 residues. The germline V gene encodes CDR1 DFQATT and CDR2 SNEGSKA (reference sequence). DNA for the CDR3: TGCAGTGCTAGAGAGGTGGTCGGCGTCACGCAGTATTTT. It specifies CSAREVVGVTQYF.

The rearrangement uses TRBV20-1 and TRBJ1-5; D unclear. Trimming took 1 base from V and 5 from J, leaving 6 bases between them. CDR3 size: 12 residues. Germline-derived CDR1 and CDR2 are DFQATT and SNEGSKA (reference sequence). CDR3 coding DNA: TGCAGTGCTAGAGGTTACGATCAGCCCCAGCATTTT. It translates to CSARGYDQPQHF.

This clonotype has only a few counts. The V and J genes are TRBV12-3 or TRBV12-4 and TRBJ2-1; 10 nucleotides line up with TRBD2. V was pared by 1 base and J by 3 bases, with 12 bases of the junction left unmatched. This CDR3 comprises 19 residues. The CDR3 here is CASSLGLPVAGGLYNEQFF. The CDR3 DNA sequence: TGTGCCAGCAGTTTAGGGTTACCGGTAGCGGGGGGTCTCTACAATGAGCAGTTCTTC.

The chain has TRBV10-3 and TRBJ1-2, with 8 bases that match TRBD1. In germline, CDR1 is ENHRY, CDR2 SYGVKD. V gave up 5 bases and J gave up 8 bases; unmatched junction bases: 10. This CDR3 is 14 amino acids long. The CDR3 DNA is TGTGCCATCAGTTTAATGACAGGGGATGAGGGCTACACCTTC. It translates to CAISLMTGDEGYTF.

This clonotype was counted a few times. This chain uses TRBV11-2 with TRBJ2-5; either TRBD1 or TRBD2 may supply D (6 bases each). This CDR3 has 15 residues. Per the germline V gene, CDR1 is SGHAT and CDR2 is FQNNGV. The germline V and J ends were trimmed by 4 bases and 2 bases, with 14 bases remaining between them. CDR3 nucleotides: TGTGCCAGCAGCTCGTCGGGGGCCCTGCAAGAGACCCAGTACTTC. Its protein is CASSSSGALQETQYF.

This rearrangement joins TRBV6-6 to TRBJ2-5, with TRBD2 matching 11 bases. Germline loops: CDR1 MNHNY, CDR2 SVGAGI (reference sequence). The ends lost 8 bases at V and 5 bases at J; junction bases unmatched: 4. This CDR3 contains 13 residues. The CDR3 DNA is TGTGCCAGCGCTAGCGGGGGGCGGGAGACCCAGTACTTC. This gives the protein CASASGGRETQYF.

This rearrangement joins TRBV6-5 to TRBJ2-3; D remains ambiguous. Trimming cost V 5 bases and J 0 bases, with 6 bases left between them. Germline loops: CDR1 MNHEY, CDR2 SVGAGI. The CDR3 totals 13 residues. This CDR3 is CASSGMSTDTQYF. CDR3 in DNA: TGTGCCAGCAGTGGGATGAGCACAGATACGCAGTATTTT.

This clonotype showed up just a few times. V is TRBV12-3 or TRBV12-4 and J is TRBJ2-3; perhaps D is TRBD1 or TRBD2 (6 bases each). V was shortened by 6 bases and J by 3 bases, with 19 bases between the two germline ends. The CDR3 runs 16 residues. Here the CDR3 DNA reads TGTGCCAGCAGCTTGCTCCCCGGGGGCTCGACAGATACGCAGTATTTT. Its translation is CASSLLPGGSTDTQYF.

This clonotype was picked up a small number of times. The chain employs TRBV15 and TRBJ2-3; the D gene is possibly TRBD2 (5 bases). V gave up 1 base and J gave up 3 bases, with 14 bases separating them. This CDR3 contains 16 residues. Germline CDR1 is LNHNV and CDR2 is YYDKDF (reference sequence). CDR3 residues: CATSRAGSWVTDTQYF. CDR3 bases: TGTGCCACCAGCAGAGCGGGGTCATGGGTTACAGATACGCAGTATTTT.

This clonotype came up a few times. The chain employs TRBV15 and TRBJ2-1, with D possibly matching TRBD2 (6 bases). The CDR3 totals 15 residues. The germline CDR1 and CDR2 sequences are LNHNV and YYDKDF (reference sequence). V lost 6 bases and J 0 bases, leaving 12 bases between the germline ends. The CDR3 loop reads CATSGGSSSYNEQFF. The CDR3 bases are TGTGCCACCAGTGGGGGGTCGAGCTCCTACAATGAGCAGTTCTTC.